The rows below give T cell receptor beta chains drawn from one sample of a study of blood T cell repertoires in COVID-19. The data were produced by immunoSEQ multiplex PCR, yet TCRdb's version contains in-frame clones alone and is incomplete. In the table there are roughly 60,000 clones, roughly 84% of which are singletons. The sample taken for sequencing was peripheral blood. These receptors originate from a man aged 25 to 45 with COVID-19, enrolled during active disease. CDR3s include the opening cysteine and the closing phenylalanine or tryptophan. D genes are given only for firm matches. Only some rows state a clone size, as once, few, many or a class for expanded clones.

D gene,V gene,clone size,J gene,CDR3 protein,CDR3 DNA
.,TRBV5-6,.,TRBJ1-5,CASSRIKTDNQPQHF,TGTGCCAGCAGCCGGATCAAGACAGACAATCAGCCCCAGCATTTT
.,TRBV18,.,TRBJ1-1,CASSRRDPEFLGTEAFF,TGTGCCAGCTCACGCAGGGATCCCGAGTTCTTGGGCACTGAAGCTTTCTTT
.,TRBV10-3,.,TRBJ1-1,CAISESRGMNTEAFF,TGTGCCATCAGTGAGTCGAGAGGGATGAACACTGAAGCTTTCTTT
TRBD2,TRBV19,.,TRBJ2-2,CASSPPGLAGGTGELFF,TGTGCCAGTAGTCCTCCGGGACTAGCGGGTGGAACCGGGGAGCTGTTTTTT
.,TRBV2,.,TRBJ1-5,CASSPRGSNQPQHF,TGTGCCAGCAGTCCCAGGGGAAGCAATCAGCCCCAGCATTTT
.,TRBV27,.,TRBJ2-7,CASSLSSVGSTTYEQYF,TGTGCCAGCAGTTTATCGAGTGTTGGGTCAACTACCTACGAGCAGTACTTC
TRBD1,TRBV4-1,.,TRBJ2-1,CASSQGQGGYNEQFF,TGCGCCAGCAGCCAGGGACAGGGTGGATACAATGAGCAGTTCTTC
.,TRBV27,.,TRBJ2-3,CASSLRGRRDTQYF,TGTGCCAGCAGTTTACGGGGGAGGAGAGATACGCAGTATTTT
.,TRBV5-3,.,TRBJ2-1,CARSLGQPYNEQFF,TGTGCCAGAAGCTTGGGACAGCCCTACAATGAGCAGTTCTTC
TRBD1,TRBV19,.,TRBJ1-5,CASTIGQGNQPQHF,TGTGCCAGTACCATCGGACAGGGAAATCAGCCCCAGCATTTT
.,TRBV14,.,TRBJ2-4,CASSQDPLTKNIQYF,TGTGCCAGCAGCCAAGACCCCTTAACCAAAAACATTCAGTACTTC
.,TRBV30,.,TRBJ1-5,CAWTPGQGWNQPQHF,TGTGCCTGGACTCCGGGCCAGGGATGGAATCAGCCCCAGCATTTT
TRBD2,TRBV2,once,TRBJ2-7,CASSEEVLASGSYEQYF,TGTGCCAGCAGTGAAGAGGTATTGGCTAGCGGTTCCTACGAGCAGTACTTC
.,TRBV7-8,.,TRBJ2-7,CASSLAGVEQYF,TGTGCCAGCAGCTTAGCAGGGGTTGAGCAGTACTTC
TRBD2,TRBV19,.,TRBJ2-5,CASTPSGRNTRGETQYF,TGTGCCAGTACCCCTAGCGGGAGGAATACTAGGGGGGAGACCCAGTACTTC
TRBD1,TRBV4-3,.,TRBJ1-3,CASSPEQGNTIYF,TGCGCCAGCAGCCCCGAACAGGGGAACACCATATATTTT
TRBD2,TRBV9,.,TRBJ2-1,CASSPRGLAGGGGEQFF,TGTGCCAGCAGCCCCCGGGGACTAGCGGGAGGAGGAGGTGAGCAGTTCTTC
.,TRBV6-6,once,TRBJ1-1,CASSQGRGVAEAFF,TGTGCCAGCAGTCAGGGGCGGGGTGTGGCTGAAGCTTTCTTT
TRBD2,TRBV6-5,.,TRBJ2-1,CASRAGRDEQFF,TGTGCCAGCAGAGCAGGGAGGGATGAGCAGTTCTTC
TRBD1,TRBV7-6,few,TRBJ1-5,CASSLGGRGSNQPQHF,TGTGCCAGCAGCTTAGGAGGCAGGGGGAGCAATCAGCCCCAGCATTTT
TRBD1,TRBV19,.,TRBJ1-2,CASGRGGRNYGYTF,TGTGCCAGTGGCCGAGGGGGCAGAAACTATGGCTACACCTTC
TRBD1,TRBV25-1,.,TRBJ1-2,CASSEYPGGGYTF,TGTGCCAGCAGTGAATATCCAGGGGGTGGCTACACCTTC
.,TRBV19,.,TRBJ2-5,CASSIGSWETQYF,TGTGCCAGTAGTATAGGTAGCTGGGAGACCCAGTACTTC
.,TRBV5-1,.,TRBJ1-1,CASSSGGQNTEAFF,TGCGCCAGCAGCTCGGGGGGACAAAACACTGAAGCTTTCTTT
TRBD2,TRBV5-1,.,TRBJ2-3,CASSLPLAGEGDTQYF,TGCGCCAGCAGCTTGCCCCTAGCGGGAGAAGGAGATACGCAGTATTTT
TRBD2,TRBV19,.,TRBJ2-3,CASSTGLAATDTQYF,TGTGCCAGTAGTACCGGACTAGCGGCGACAGATACGCAGTATTTT
.,TRBV10-3,.,TRBJ1-2,CAISAMTENYGYTF,TGTGCCATCAGTGCGATGACAGAGAACTATGGCTACACCTTC
.,TRBV6-5,.,TRBJ1-1,CASKLLFGGEAFF,TGTGCCAGCAAACTCCTGTTCGGGGGTGAAGCTTTCTTT
TRBD1,TRBV19,.,TRBJ2-7,CASSMATGISYEQYF,TGTGCCAGTAGTATGGCGACAGGGATTTCCTACGAGCAGTACTTC
.,TRBV12-3/TRBV12-4,once,TRBJ2-1,CASNNRYNEQFF,TGTGCCAGCAATAACAGGTACAATGAGCAGTTCTTC
TRBD1,TRBV20-1,once,TRBJ1-5,CSASPGTGTFETQHF,TGCAGTGCTAGTCCGGGGACAGGAACCTTTGAGACCCAGCATTTT
TRBD1,TRBV28,few,TRBJ2-1,CASSWTDRGQNEQFF,TGTGCCAGCAGTTGGACGGACAGGGGGCAGAATGAGCAGTTCTTC
.,TRBV28,once,TRBJ1-3,CASTAGGSTIYF,TGTGCCAGCACCGCAGGTGGGAGCACCATATATTTT
TRBD1,TRBV28,.,TRBJ1-2,CASTSDRANYGYTF,TGTGCCAGCACCTCGGACAGGGCTAACTATGGCTACACCTTC
.,TRBV6-5,once,TRBJ2-6,CASSRQVREANVLTF,TGTGCCAGCAGTCGACAGGTTCGGGAAGCCAACGTCCTGACTTTC
TRBD1,TRBV5-8,.,TRBJ1-1,CASSQRRTGNTEAFF,TGTGCCAGCAGCCAAAGGAGGACAGGGAACACTGAAGCTTTCTTT
TRBD2,TRBV6-1,few,TRBJ2-3,CASSEQASGPDTQYF,TGTGCCAGCAGTGAACAGGCTAGCGGCCCAGATACGCAGTATTTT
.,TRBV2,.,TRBJ2-3,CASSGHYSTDTQYF,TGTGCCAGCAGTGGACATTATAGCACAGATACGCAGTATTTT
TRBD2,TRBV3-1/TRBV3-2,.,TRBJ2-5,CASSSQREDRETQYF,TGTGCCAGCTCTTCTCAGCGGGAGGACCGGGAGACCCAGTACTTC
.,TRBV18,.,TRBJ1-2,CASSPESNYGYTF,TGTGCCAGCTCACCAGAGTCTAACTATGGCTACACCTTC
.,TRBV19,.,TRBJ1-2,CASSPRVGGDYGYTF,TGTGCCAGTAGTCCCAGGGTTGGGGGGGACTATGGCTACACCTTC
TRBD1,TRBV2,.,TRBJ2-7,CAINRDRGGYEQYF,TGTGCCATCAACCGGGACAGGGGCGGATACGAGCAGTACTTC
TRBD2,TRBV27,once,TRBJ2-1,CASSQGTSGSSYNEQFF,TGTGCCAGCAGTCAGGGGACTAGCGGGAGCTCCTACAATGAGCAGTTCTTC
.,TRBV6-6,.,TRBJ2-1,CAIRLEGEQFF,TGTGCCATCAGACTTGAGGGTGAGCAGTTCTTC
.,TRBV5-6,.,TRBJ1-3,CASSLVRTGNTIYF,TGTGCCAGCAGCTTGGTGCGGACAGGAAACACCATATATTTT
TRBD1,TRBV30,.,TRBJ2-4,CAWSEETGGLNIQYF,TGTGCCTGGAGTGAAGAGACAGGGGGCTTAAACATTCAGTACTTC
.,TRBV19,.,TRBJ2-5,CASSIMFTRETQYF,TGTGCCAGTAGTATTATGTTTACACGTGAGACCCAGTACTTC
.,TRBV15,.,TRBJ2-2,CATSRDRSLSGELFF,TGTGCCACCAGCAGAGATCGGAGCCTTAGCGGGGAGCTGTTTTTT
.,TRBV28,.,TRBJ1-5,CASSLSSGANNQPQHF,TGTGCCAGCAGTTTATCCTCAGGGGCGAACAATCAGCCCCAGCATTTT
TRBD1,TRBV5-6,.,TRBJ2-7,CASSYGTGGYEQYF,TGTGCCAGCAGCTACGGGACAGGGGGCTACGAGCAGTACTTC
.,TRBV7-9,once,TRBJ1-3,CASSFQGIPPNTIYF,TGTGCCAGCAGCTTTCAGGGCATTCCCCCGAACACCATATATTTT
TRBD1,TRBV5-4,.,TRBJ1-2,CASSLGTGGARGYTF,TGTGCCAGCAGCTTGGGGACAGGGGGGGCCCGAGGCTACACCTTC
.,TRBV29-1,once,TRBJ1-2,CSVVTGGYGYTF,TGCAGCGTAGTTACGGGAGGCTATGGCTACACCTTC
.,TRBV3-1/TRBV3-2,once,TRBJ1-1,CASSQDHRVYTEAFF,TGTGCCAGCAGCCAAGATCACAGGGTGTACACTGAAGCTTTCTTT
.,TRBV7-9,.,TRBJ1-1,CASSLEPGTEAFF,TGTGCCAGCAGCTTAGAGCCAGGGACTGAAGCTTTCTTT
TRBD1,TRBV19,.,TRBJ2-5,CASSTGTGRQETQYF,TGTGCCAGTTCAACCGGGACAGGGAGGCAAGAGACCCAGTACTTC
TRBD1,TRBV6-2/TRBV6-3,.,TRBJ1-4,CASSYSVYETGGNEKLFF,TGTGCCAGCAGTTACTCAGTTTATGAGACAGGGGGGAATGAAAAACTGTTTTTT
TRBD2,TRBV4-1,.,TRBJ2-5,CASSLRTSGREQETQYF,TGCGCCAGCAGCTTACGGACTAGCGGGAGGGAGCAAGAGACCCAGTACTTC
TRBD2,TRBV5-4,.,TRBJ2-1,CASSVGTSGGYNEQFF,TGTGCCAGCAGCGTTGGGACTAGCGGGGGGTACAATGAGCAGTTCTTC
.,TRBV9,.,TRBJ1-1,CASSVGGGVGNTEAFF,TGTGCCAGCAGCGTAGGTGGGGGGGTCGGGAACACTGAAGCTTTCTTT